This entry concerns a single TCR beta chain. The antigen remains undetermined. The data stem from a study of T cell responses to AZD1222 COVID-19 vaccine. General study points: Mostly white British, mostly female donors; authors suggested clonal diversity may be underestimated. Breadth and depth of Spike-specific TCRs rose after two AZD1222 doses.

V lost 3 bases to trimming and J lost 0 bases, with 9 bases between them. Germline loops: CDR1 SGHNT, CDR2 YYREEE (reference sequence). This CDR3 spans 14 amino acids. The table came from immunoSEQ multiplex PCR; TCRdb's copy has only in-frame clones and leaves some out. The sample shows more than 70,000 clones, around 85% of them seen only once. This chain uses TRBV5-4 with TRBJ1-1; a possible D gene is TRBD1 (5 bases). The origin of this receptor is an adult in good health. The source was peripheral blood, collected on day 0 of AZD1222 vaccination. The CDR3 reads CASSYSTVNTEAFF. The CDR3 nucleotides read TGTGCCAGCAGCTACTCGACAGTGAACACTGAAGCTTTCTTT.